This T cell receptor beta chain was documented in a study of shared clonotypes between healthy human individuals. Produced via immunoSEQ multiplex PCR; TCRdb's table is partial and in-frame only. The sample holds approximately 480,000 clones, roughly 85% seen once. CDR3 size: 15 residues. From germline, CDR1 is LGHNA and CDR2 YNFKEQ. V trimming: 1 base; J trimming: 4 bases; junction bases outside the gene matches: 5. The V call is TRBV4-2, the J call TRBJ2-7; TRBD2 agrees at 9 bases. What was sequenced was PBMCs. The sequence derives from a woman aged 40 to 50 in good health. Some clones in this sample may be carry-over from other donors' samples. The CDR3, as DNA: TGTGCCAGCAGCCAAGTAATAGCGGGAGCTTACGAGCAGTACTTC. Amino acids: CASSQVIAGAYEQYF.